Listed here are 12 T cell receptor beta chains from one sample, sequenced in a study of sequential checkpoint blockade in melanoma. As to treatment: randomized to nivolumab then ipilimumab (arm A) or the reverse (arm B). Here immunoSEQ multiplex PCR was the method, and the copy in TCRdb shows in-frame clones only, minus some. This table holds around 18,000 clones, under 80% found once. The sample was CD8+ T cells sorted from blood (inferred from file names), taken from a patient given nivolumab and ipilimumab in sequence. The receptors were sampled from a human donor with melanoma.

CDR3 nucleotides: TGTGCCAGCAGCCGCCGGGACACCTATAATTCACCCCTCCACTTT. Translating gives CASSRRDTYNSPLHF. The chain uses TRBV11-2 and TRBJ1-6; D is perhaps TRBD1 (6 bases). CDR1 and CDR2 (germline): SGHAT, FQNNGV. V shed 5 bases and J shed 2 bases, with 10 bases lying between them. The CDR3 contains 15 residues.

This clone has more than one count but fewer than ten. Its ends do not fully match the called genes, so a read error is possible. CDR3 in amino acids: CASSQDIGRAFYEQYF. The CDR3 DNA sequence: TGCGCCAGCAGCCAAGATATCGGGAGGGCCTTCTACGAGCAGTACTTC. The chain combines TRBV7-9 with TRBJ2-7; 8 nucleotides agree with TRBD2. The germline CDR1 and CDR2 sequences are SEHNR and FQNEAQ (reference sequence). This CDR3 spans 16 amino acids.

The chain couples TRBV6-4 to TRBJ2-1; 8 nucleotides line up with TRBD1. The CDR3 is 14 residues long. Germline loops: CDR1 MRHNA, CDR2 SNTAGT. The V gene end was trimmed by 4 bases and the J gene end by 5 bases; junction bases not matched to a gene: 4. CDR3 protein: CASSAGQADNEQFF. CDR3 in DNA: TGTGCCAGCAGTGCGGGACAGGCTGACAATGAGCAGTTCTTC.

CDR3 protein: CASSVDGGGNQPQHF. The CDR3 DNA follows: TGTGCCAGCAGCGTAGACGGGGGGGGCAATCAGCCCCAGCATTTT. This chain links TRBV9 with TRBJ1-5; the D gene is possibly TRBD1 (5 bases). Deletions cut 0 bases from V and 2 bases from J, with 9 bases between. CDR3 size: 15 residues. CDR1 is SGDLS and CDR2 is YYNGEE in the germline V gene.

The V call is TRBV7-9, the J call TRBJ1-2; perhaps TRBD1 as D (5 bases). Germline values: CDR1 SEHNR, CDR2 FQNEAQ (reference sequence). V lost 2 bases and J lost 4, with 11 bases in between. This CDR3 is built from 14 residues. CDR3 nucleotides: TGTGCCAGCAGCTTATCAGGGCAGAGCTATGGCTACACCTTC. Protein: CASSLSGQSYGYTF.

The chain joins TRBV10-3 to TRBJ2-5, with 9 bases that match TRBD1. The CDR3 covers 17 residues. Trimming removed 1 base from V and 3 bases from J; junction bases left unmatched: 9. Germline loops: CDR1 ENHRY, CDR2 SYGVKD. The CDR3 region has the DNA TGTGCCATCAGTGAGTTCGACAGGGGGACTGGCGAAGAGACCCAGTACTTC. It encodes CAISEFDRGTGEETQYF.

The chain employs TRBV27 and TRBJ1-2; tentative D call: TRBD1 (5 bases). This CDR3 contains 14 residues. The V gene's germline CDR1 is MNHEY and CDR2 SMNVEV (reference sequence). V was pared by 1 base and J by 4 bases, with 10 bases between. The CDR3 nucleotides are TGTGCCAGCAGTTTATTCCCCGACAGCTATGGCTACACCTTC. Protein sequence: CASSLFPDSYGYTF.

V is TRBV5-1 and J is TRBJ1-6; 8 nucleotides agree with TRBD1. The germline gives CDR1 SGHRS, CDR2 YFSETQ. Germline trimming cut 2 bases from V and 0 bases from J; bases unmatched to any gene: 7. This CDR3 is 18 amino acids long. This CDR3 is CASSFMTGEGSYNSPLHF. For the CDR3, the DNA is TGCGCCAGCAGCTTCATGACAGGGGAGGGCTCCTATAATTCACCCCTCCACTTT. Looking up the rest from reference TRBV5-1 and TRBJ1-6 gives the full variable domain: KAGVTQTPRYLIKTRGQQVTLSCSPISGHRSVSWYQQTPGQGLQFLFEYFSETQRNKGNFPGRFSGRQFSNSRSEMNVSTLELGDSALYLCASSFMTGEGSYNSPLHFGNGTRLTVT.

The chain is built from TRBV9 and TRBJ2-3; possibly TRBD2 for D (6 bases). Germline CDR1 and CDR2: SGDLS and YYNGEE. The CDR3 consists of 15 residues. V was clipped by 0 bases and J by 4 bases, with 12 bases between them. The CDR3 region is CASSVAGGLADTQYF. The CDR3 coding sequence is TGTGCCAGCAGCGTAGCAGGAGGGTTGGCAGATACGCAGTATTTT.

The chain couples TRBV12-5 to TRBJ2-1; a possible D gene is TRBD1 (6 bases). CDR1 and CDR2 from the germline V gene are LGHNT and FRNRAP. The V gene lost 4 bases and the J gene lost 5 bases, with 12 bases spanning the gap. The CDR3 is 14 residues long. CDR3 residues: CASGSSGTNNEQFF. The CDR3 bases are TGTGCTAGTGGTTCCTCCGGGACAAACAATGAGCAGTTCTTC.

The CDR3 DNA is TGTGCCAGCAGCTGGGGACAGGGGGCGTCCCTTGGCTACACCTTC. Protein sequence: CASSWGQGASLGYTF. The chain combines TRBV13 with TRBJ1-2; 12 nucleotides agree with TRBD1. Per germline, CDR1 PRHDT and CDR2 FYEKMQ (reference sequence). Unmatched junction bases numbered 7, after V lost 4 bases and J lost 7 bases. The CDR3 is 15 residues long.

The chain uses TRBV13 and TRBJ2-2; 11 bases fit TRBD2. Germline V gene data show CDR1 as PRHDT and CDR2 as FYEKMQ (reference sequence). J lost 2 bases, V lost 5 bases, and 4 bases had no gene match. CDR3 length: 16 amino acids. CDR3 sequence: CASSPRLAGNTGELFF. The CDR3 coding sequence is TGTGCCAGCAGCCCTAGACTAGCGGGAAACACCGGGGAGCTGTTTTTT.